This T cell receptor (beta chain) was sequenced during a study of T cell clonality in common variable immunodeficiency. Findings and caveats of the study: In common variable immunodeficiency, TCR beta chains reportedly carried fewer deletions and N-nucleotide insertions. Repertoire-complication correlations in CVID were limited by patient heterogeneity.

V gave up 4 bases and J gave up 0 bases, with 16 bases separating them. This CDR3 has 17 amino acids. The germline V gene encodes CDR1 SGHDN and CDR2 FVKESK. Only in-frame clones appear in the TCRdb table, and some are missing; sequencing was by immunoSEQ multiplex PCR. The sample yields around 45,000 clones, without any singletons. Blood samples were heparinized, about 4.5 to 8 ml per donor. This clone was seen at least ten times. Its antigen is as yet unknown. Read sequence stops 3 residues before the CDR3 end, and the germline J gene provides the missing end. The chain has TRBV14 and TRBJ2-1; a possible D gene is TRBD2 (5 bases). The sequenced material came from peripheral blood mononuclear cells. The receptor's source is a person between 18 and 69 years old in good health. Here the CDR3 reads CASSPSSSAGSYNEQFF. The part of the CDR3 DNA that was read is TGTGCCAGCAGCCCTTCGTCGAGTGCGGGCTCCTACAATGAG.